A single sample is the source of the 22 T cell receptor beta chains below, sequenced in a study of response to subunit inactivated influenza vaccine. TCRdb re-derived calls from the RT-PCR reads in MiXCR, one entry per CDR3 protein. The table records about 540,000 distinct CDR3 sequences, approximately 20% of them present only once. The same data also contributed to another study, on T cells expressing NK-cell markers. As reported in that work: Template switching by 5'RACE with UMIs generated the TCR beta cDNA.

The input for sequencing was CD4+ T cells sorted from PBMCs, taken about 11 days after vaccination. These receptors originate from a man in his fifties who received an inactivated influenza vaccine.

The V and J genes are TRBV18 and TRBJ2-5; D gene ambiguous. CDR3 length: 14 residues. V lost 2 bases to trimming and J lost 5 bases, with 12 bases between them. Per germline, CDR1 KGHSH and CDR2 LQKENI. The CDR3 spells CASSPGISHETQYF. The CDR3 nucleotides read TGTGCCAGCTCACCAGGTATATCGCACGAGACCCAGTACTTC.

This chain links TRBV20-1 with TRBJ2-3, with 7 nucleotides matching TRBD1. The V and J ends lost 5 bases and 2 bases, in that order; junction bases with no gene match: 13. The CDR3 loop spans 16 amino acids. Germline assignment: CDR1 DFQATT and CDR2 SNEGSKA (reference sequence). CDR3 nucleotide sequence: TGCAGTGCTCAACTGCCCTACAGGGGTGTCACAGATACGCAGTATTTT. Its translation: CSAQLPYRGVTDTQYF.

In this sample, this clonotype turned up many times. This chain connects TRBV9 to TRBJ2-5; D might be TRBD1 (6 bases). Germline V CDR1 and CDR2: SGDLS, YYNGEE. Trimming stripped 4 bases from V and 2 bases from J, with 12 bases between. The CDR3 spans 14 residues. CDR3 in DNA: TGTGCCAGCAGCCCTGGACAGCCACAAGAGACCCAGTACTTC. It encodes CASSPGQPQETQYF. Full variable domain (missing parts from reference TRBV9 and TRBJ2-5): DSGVTQTPKHLITATGQRVTLRCSPRSGDLSVYWYQQSLDQGLQFLIQYYNGEERAKGNILERFSAQQFPDLHSELNLSSLELGDSALYFCASSPGQPQETQYFGPGTRLLVL.

In nucleotides, the CDR3 is TGCAGCGTTGAAGACCCGGGACAGTGGAACACCTTC. This sequence encodes CSVEDPGQWNTF. The chain is built from TRBV29-1 and TRBJ1-2; the match to TRBD1 covers 7 bases. The CDR3 runs to 12 residues. The junction had 7 bases not matched to a gene; V was cut back by 0 bases and J by 12 bases. Germline CDR1 and CDR2: SQVTM and ANQGSEA.

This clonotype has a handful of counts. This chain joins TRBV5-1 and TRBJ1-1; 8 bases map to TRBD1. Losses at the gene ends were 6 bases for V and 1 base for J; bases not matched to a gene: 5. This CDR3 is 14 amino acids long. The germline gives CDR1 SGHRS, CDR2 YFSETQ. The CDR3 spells CASNRDRPNTEAFF. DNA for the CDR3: TGCGCCAGCAACAGGGACAGGCCGAACACTGAAGCTTTCTTT.

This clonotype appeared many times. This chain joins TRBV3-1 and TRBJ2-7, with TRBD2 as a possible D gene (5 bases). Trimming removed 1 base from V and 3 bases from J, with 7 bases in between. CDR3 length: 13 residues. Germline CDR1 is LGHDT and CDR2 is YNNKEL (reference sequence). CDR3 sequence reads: CASSQVAGYEQYF. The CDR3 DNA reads TGTGCCAGCAGCCAAGTGGCGGGCTACGAGCAGTACTTC.

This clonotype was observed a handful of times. CDR3 loop: CASSFGRTSGVETQYF. In DNA, the CDR3 is TGTGCCAGCAGCTTTGGCCGGACTAGCGGGGTTGAGACCCAGTACTTC. V and J are TRBV11-1 and TRBJ2-5; 12 nucleotides agree with TRBD2. V was pared by 3 bases and J by 5 bases, with 7 bases of the junction left unmatched. This CDR3 comprises 16 residues. CDR1 and CDR2 (germline): SGHAT, FQDESV (reference sequence).

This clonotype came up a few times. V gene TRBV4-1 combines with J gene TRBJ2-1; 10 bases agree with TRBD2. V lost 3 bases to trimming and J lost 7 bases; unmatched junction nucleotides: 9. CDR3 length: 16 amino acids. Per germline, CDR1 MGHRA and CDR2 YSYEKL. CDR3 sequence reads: CASSHATSGTRNEQFF. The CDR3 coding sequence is TGCGCCAGCAGCCACGCTACTAGCGGGACCAGGAATGAGCAGTTCTTC.

CDR3 loop: CASSYGQLATNEKLFF. DNA of the CDR3: TGTGCCAGCAGTTACGGGCAGCTGGCAACTAATGAAAAACTGTTTTTT. V is TRBV6-5 and J is TRBJ1-4; D unclear. Per germline, CDR1 MNHEY and CDR2 SVGAGI. This CDR3 contains 16 residues. V lost 2 bases and J lost 0, with 10 bases in between.

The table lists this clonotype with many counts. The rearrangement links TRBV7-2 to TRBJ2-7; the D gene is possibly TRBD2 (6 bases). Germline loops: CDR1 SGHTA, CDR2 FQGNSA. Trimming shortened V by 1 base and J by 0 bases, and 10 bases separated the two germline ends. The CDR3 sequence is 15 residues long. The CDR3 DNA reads TGTGCCAGCAGCTTAGTCTCCGGGGGCTCCTACGAGCAGTACTTC. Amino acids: CASSLVSGGSYEQYF.

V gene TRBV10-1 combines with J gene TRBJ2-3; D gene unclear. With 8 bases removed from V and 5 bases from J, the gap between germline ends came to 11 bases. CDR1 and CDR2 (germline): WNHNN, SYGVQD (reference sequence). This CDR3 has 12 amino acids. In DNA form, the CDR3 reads TGCGCCAGCTCCGCTGGGCAAGATACGCAGTATTTT. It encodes CASSAGQDTQYF.

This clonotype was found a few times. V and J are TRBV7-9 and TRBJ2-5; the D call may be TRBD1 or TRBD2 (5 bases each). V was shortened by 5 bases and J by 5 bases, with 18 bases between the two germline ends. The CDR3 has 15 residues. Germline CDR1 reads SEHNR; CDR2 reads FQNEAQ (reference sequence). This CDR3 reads CASSRDRGSWETQYF. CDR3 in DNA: TGTGCCAGCAGCAGAGACAGAGGGAGTTGGGAGACCCAGTACTTC.

CDR3: CSASGPAGAPMTQYF. DNA of the CDR3: TGCAGTGCTAGTGGCCCAGCGGGGGCCCCTATGACCCAGTACTTC. The V and J genes are TRBV20-1 and TRBJ2-5; 8 bases fit TRBD2. The V segment lost 3 bases and the J segment 7 bases; nucleotides outside the gene matches: 13. Germline assignment: CDR1 DFQATT and CDR2 SNEGSKA (reference sequence). The CDR3 consists of 15 residues.

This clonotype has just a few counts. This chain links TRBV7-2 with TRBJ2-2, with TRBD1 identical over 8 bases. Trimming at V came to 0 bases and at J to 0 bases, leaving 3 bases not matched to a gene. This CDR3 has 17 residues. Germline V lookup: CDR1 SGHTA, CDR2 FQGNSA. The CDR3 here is CASSLAQQGANTGELFF. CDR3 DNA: TGTGCCAGCAGCTTAGCCCAACAGGGGGCGAACACCGGGGAGCTGTTTTTT.

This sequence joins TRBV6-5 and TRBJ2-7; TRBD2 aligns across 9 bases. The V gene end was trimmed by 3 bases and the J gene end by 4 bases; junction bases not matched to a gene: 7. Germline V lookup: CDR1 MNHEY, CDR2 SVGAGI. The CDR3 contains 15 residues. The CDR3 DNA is TGTGCCAGCAGTTATAGTGGTAGCGGGAGTTACGAGCAGTACTTC. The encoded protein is CASSYSGSGSYEQYF.

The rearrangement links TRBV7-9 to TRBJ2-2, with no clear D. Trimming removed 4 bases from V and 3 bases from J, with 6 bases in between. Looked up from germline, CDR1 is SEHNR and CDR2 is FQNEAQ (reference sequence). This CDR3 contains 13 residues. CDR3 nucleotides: TGTGCCAGCAGCTGGGTAGACACCGGGGAGCTGTTTTTT. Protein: CASSWVDTGELFF.

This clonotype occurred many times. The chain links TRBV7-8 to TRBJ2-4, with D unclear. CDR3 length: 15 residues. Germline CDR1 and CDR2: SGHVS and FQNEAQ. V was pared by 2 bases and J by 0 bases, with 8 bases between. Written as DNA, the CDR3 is TGTGCCAGCAGCTTAACGGCGGTAGCCAAAAACATTCAGTACTTC. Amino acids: CASSLTAVAKNIQYF.

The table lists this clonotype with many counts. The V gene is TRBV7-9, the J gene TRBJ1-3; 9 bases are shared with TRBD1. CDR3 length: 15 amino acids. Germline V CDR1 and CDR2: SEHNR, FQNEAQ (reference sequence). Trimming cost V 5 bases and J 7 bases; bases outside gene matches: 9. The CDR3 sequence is CASSAGQGRKNTIYF. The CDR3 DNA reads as TGTGCCAGCAGCGCAGGACAGGGGAGAAAGAACACCATATATTTT.

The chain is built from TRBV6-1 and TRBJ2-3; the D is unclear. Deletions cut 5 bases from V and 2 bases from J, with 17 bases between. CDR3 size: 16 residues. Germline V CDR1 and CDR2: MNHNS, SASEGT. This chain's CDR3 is CASSLPPAGFTDTQYF. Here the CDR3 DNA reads TGTGCCAGCAGTCTCCCCCCGGCCGGTTTCACAGATACGCAGTATTTT.

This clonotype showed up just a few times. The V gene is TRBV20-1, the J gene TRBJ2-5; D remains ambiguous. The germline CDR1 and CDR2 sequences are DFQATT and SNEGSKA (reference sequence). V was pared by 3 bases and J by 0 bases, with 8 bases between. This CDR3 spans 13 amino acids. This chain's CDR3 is CSASGLDQETQYF. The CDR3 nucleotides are TGCAGTGCTAGCGGCCTGGACCAAGAGACCCAGTACTTC.

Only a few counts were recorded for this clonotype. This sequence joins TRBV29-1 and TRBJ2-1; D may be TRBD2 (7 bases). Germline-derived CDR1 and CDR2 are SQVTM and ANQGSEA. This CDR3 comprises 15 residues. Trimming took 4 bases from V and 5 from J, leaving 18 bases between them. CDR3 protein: CSVVGLGGRNNEQFF. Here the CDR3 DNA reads TGCAGCGTTGTGGGTCTCGGGGGGCGGAACAATGAGCAGTTCTTC.

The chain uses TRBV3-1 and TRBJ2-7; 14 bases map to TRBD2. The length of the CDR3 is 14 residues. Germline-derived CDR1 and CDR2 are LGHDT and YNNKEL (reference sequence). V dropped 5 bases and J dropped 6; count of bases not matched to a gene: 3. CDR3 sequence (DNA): TGTGCCAGCAGCTTGACTAGCGGGAGGGTCGAGCAGTACTTC. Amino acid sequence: CASSLTSGRVEQYF.